This T cell receptor (beta chain) was identified during a study of identical twins. Findings of the study overall: Insertions were fewer in abundant cord blood beta clonotypes, whereas memory repertoires showed none of this pattern.

Comments on this clonotype: Its specificity is not known.

This CDR3 is built from 13 residues. The germline V and J ends were trimmed by 3 bases and 4 bases, with 9 bases remaining between them. MiXCR, run by TCRdb on the 5' RACE reads, gives a single entry per CDR3 protein. The sample records hundreds of thousands of distinct CDR3 sequences, over 20% being singletons. The data were also submitted as part of a second study, on T cells expressing NK-cell markers. From that paper: Within the sequenced cohort of eight donors, seven exhibited HCMV seropositivity and one was seronegative. Whether expanded NKG2C-expressing T cell clones recognize HCMV is unknown.

The receptor comes from a woman aged 18 to 35 in good health. This rearrangement joins TRBV12-3 or TRBV12-4 to TRBJ2-5, with D perhaps matching TRBD1 or TRBD2 (5 bases each). Material for sequencing was PBMCs. CDR3 nucleotide sequence: TGTGCCAGCAGTTTTTGGGACCGAGAGACCCAGTACTTC. This encodes CASSFWDRETQYF.